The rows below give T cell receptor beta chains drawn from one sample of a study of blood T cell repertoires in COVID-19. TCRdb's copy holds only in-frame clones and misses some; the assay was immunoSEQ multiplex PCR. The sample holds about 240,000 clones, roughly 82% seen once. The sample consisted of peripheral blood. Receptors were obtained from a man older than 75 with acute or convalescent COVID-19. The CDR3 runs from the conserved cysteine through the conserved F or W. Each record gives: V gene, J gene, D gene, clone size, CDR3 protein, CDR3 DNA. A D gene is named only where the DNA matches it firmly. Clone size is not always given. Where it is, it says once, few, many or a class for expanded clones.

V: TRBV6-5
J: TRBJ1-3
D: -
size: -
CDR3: CASSYSLSGNTIYF
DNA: TGTGCCAGCAGTTACTCCCTCTCTGGAAACACCATATATTTT

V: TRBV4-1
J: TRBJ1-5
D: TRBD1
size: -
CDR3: CASTPQLGQIRPQHF
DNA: TGCGCCAGCACGCCGCAGTTGGGACAGATCAGGCCCCAGCATTTT

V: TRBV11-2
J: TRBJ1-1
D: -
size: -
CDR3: CASSLAVSGGTEAFF
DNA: TGTGCCAGCAGCTTAGCGGTTTCCGGGGGTACTGAAGCTTTCTTT

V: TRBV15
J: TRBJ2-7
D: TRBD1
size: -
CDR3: CATARTGGSYEQYF
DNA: TGTGCCACCGCAAGGACAGGGGGGTCCTACGAGCAGTACTTC

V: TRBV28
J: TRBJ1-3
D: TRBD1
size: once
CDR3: CASSTGTAGGNTIYF
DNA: TGTGCCAGCAGTACCGGGACAGCGGGTGGAAACACCATATATTTT

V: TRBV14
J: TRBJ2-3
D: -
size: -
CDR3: CASSHNSPDTQYF
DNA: TGTGCCAGCAGCCACAACAGTCCAGATACGCAGTATTTT

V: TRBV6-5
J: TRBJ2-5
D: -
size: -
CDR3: CASSSRVKETQYF
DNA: TGTGCCAGCAGCTCCAGGGTGAAGGAGACCCAGTACTTC

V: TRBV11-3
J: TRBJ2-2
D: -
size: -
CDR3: CASSLGGRSTGELFF
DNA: TGTGCCAGCAGCTTGGGGGGTAGGAGCACCGGGGAGCTGTTTTTT

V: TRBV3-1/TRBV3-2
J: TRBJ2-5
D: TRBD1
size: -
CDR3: CASSWRQGVGETQYF
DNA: TGTGCCAGCAGCTGGCGACAGGGGGTAGGGGAGACCCAGTACTTC

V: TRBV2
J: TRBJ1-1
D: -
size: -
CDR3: CASSVRGWAEAFF
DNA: TGTGCCAGCAGTGTACGGGGGTGGGCTGAAGCTTTCTTT

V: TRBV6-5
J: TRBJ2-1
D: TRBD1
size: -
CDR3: CASSYPGTGEGVF
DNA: TGTGCCAGCAGTTACCCTGGGACAGGGGAGGGAGTCTTC

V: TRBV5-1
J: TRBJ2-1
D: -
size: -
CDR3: CASSLPAGSYNEQFF
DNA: TGCGCCAGCAGCTTGCCAGCAGGCTCCTACAATGAGCAGTTCTTC

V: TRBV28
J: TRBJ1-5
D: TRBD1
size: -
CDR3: CASSLPTGVQPQHF
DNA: TGTGCCAGCAGTTTGCCGACAGGGGTTCAGCCCCAGCATTTT

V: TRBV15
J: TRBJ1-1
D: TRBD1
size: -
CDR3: CATSSGQGNTEAFF
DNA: TGTGCCACCAGCAGTGGACAGGGGAACACTGAAGCTTTCTTT

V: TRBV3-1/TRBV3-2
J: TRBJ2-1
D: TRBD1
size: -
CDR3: CASRQTGNEQFF
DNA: TGTGCCAGCAGGCAGACAGGGAATGAGCAGTTCTTC

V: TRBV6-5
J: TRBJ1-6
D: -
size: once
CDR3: CASKTGSYNSPLHF
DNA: TGTGCCAGCAAAACAGGTTCCTATAATTCACCCCTCCACTTT

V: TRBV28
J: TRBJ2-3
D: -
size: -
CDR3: CASHDLSRITDTQYF
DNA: TGTGCCAGCCACGACCTTAGCCGTATCACAGATACGCAGTATTTT

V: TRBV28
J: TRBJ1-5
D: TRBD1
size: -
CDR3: CACISGGAGNQPQHF
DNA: TGTGCCTGCATCTCAGGGGGCGCGGGCAATCAGCCCCAGCATTTT

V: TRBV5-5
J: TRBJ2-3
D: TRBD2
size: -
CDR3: CASSPRLLAGGPNTQYF
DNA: TGTGCCAGCAGCCCGAGACTTCTGGCGGGAGGGCCGAATACGCAGTATTTT

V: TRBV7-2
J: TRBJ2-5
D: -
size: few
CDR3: CASSFRRMDDQYF
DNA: TGTGCCAGCAGCTTTCGGCGGATGGATGACCAGTACTTC

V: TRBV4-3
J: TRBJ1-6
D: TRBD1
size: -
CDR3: CASSQETGGASPLHF
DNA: TGCGCCAGCAGCCAAGAGACAGGGGGGGCGTCACCCCTCCACTTT

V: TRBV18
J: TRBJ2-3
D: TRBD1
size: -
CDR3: CASSPPGQGTDTQYF
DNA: TGTGCCAGCTCACCTCCGGGACAGGGAACAGATACGCAGTATTTT

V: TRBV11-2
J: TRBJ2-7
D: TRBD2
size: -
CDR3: CASSPGLDREFGEQYF
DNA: TGTGCCAGCAGCCCTGGACTAGACCGAGAGTTTGGCGAGCAGTACTTC

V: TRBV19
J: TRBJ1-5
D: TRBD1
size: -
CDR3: CASINRGQGEPQHF
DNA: TGTGCCAGTATTAACAGGGGGCAAGGGGAGCCCCAGCATTTT

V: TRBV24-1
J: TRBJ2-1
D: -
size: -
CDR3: CATSDPGNRVNEQFF
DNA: TGTGCCACCAGTGATCCGGGTAACAGGGTCAATGAGCAGTTCTTC

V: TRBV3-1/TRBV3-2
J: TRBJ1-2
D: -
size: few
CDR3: CASRLITSGSGYTF
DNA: TGTGCCAGCAGACTGATCACCTCAGGTTCCGGCTACACCTTC

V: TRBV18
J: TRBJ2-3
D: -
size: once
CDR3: CASSPTITDTQYF
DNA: TGTGCCAGCTCCCCTACCATCACAGATACGCAGTATTTT

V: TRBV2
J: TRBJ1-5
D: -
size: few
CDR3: CASSYQGSGNQPQHF
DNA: TGTGCCAGCAGTTACCAGGGTTCTGGCAATCAGCCCCAGCATTTT

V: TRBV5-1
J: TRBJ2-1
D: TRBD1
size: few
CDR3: CASRGQTYNEQFF
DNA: TGCGCCAGCAGGGGACAGACCTACAATGAGCAGTTCTTC

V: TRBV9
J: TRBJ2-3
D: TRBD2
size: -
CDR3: CASSTGLVTDTQYF
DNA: TGTGCCAGCAGCACAGGACTAGTCACAGATACGCAGTATTTT

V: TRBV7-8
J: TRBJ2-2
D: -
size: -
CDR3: CASSLAGGLGELFF
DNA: TGTGCCAGCAGCTTAGCGGGGGGACTCGGGGAGCTGTTTTTT

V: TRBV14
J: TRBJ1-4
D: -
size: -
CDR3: CASSPPGLATNEKLFF
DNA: TGTGCCAGCAGCCCCCCAGGGCTCGCAACTAATGAAAAACTGTTTTTT

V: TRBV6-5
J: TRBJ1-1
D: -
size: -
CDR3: CASSYAGTMNTEAFF
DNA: TGTGCCAGCAGTTACGCGGGCACAATGAACACTGAAGCTTTCTTT

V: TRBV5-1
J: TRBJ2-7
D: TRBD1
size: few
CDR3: CASSLGLTGKREQYF
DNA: TGCGCCAGCAGCTTGGGATTGACAGGGAAACGCGAGCAGTACTTC

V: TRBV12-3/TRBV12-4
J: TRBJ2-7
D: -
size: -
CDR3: CASSIFGQQYF
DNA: TGTGCCAGCAGTATTTTCGGTCAACAGTACTTC

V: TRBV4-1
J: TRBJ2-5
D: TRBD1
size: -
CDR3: CASSQELGSGTGETQYF
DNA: TGCGCCAGCAGCCAAGAATTGGGCTCCGGGACAGGGGAGACCCAGTACTTC

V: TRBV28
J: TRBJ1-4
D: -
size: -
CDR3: CASSYKGQPNEKLFF
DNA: TGTGCCAGCAGTTATAAAGGACAGCCTAATGAAAAACTGTTTTTT

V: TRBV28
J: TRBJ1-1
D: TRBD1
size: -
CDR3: CASSAHRGSTEAFF
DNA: TGTGCCAGCAGTGCCCACAGGGGAAGCACTGAAGCTTTCTTT

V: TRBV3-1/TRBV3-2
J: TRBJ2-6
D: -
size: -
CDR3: CASSHGGANVLTF
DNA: TGTGCCAGCAGCCACGGTGGGGCCAACGTCCTGACTTTC

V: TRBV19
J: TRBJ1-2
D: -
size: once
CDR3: CASSIGPDFRVGYTF
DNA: TGTGCCAGTAGTATAGGACCCGACTTCAGGGTGGGCTACACCTTC

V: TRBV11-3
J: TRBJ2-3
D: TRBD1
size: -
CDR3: CASSSNRGDTQYF
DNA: TGTGCCAGCAGCTCGAACAGGGGAGATACGCAGTATTTT

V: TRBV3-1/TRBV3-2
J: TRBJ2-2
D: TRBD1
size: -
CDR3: CATDRGRTGELFF
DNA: TGTGCCACGGACAGGGGGCGAACCGGGGAGCTGTTTTTT